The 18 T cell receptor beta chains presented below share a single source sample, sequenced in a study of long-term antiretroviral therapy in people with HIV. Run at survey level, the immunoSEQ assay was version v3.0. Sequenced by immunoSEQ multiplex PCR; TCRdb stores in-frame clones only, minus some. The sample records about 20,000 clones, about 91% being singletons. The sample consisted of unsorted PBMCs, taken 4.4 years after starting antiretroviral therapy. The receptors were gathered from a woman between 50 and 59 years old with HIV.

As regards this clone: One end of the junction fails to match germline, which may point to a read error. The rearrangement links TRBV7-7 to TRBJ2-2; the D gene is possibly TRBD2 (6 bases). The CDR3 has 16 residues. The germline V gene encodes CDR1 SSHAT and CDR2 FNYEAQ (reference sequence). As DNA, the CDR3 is TGTGCTAGCAGCCCCACCGGGGCGGGATTCACCGGGGAGCTGTTTTTT. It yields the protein CASSPTGAGFTGELFF.

The CDR3 region has the DNA TGTGCCAGCAGCCGGACGGGCTCGTACGAGCAGTACTTC. This gives the protein CASSRTGSYEQYF. This chain connects TRBV6-6 to TRBJ2-7, with D unresolved. Looked up from germline, CDR1 is MNHNY and CDR2 is SVGAGI (reference sequence). With 6 bases removed from V and 4 bases from J, the gap between germline ends came to 13 bases. This CDR3 spans 13 amino acids.

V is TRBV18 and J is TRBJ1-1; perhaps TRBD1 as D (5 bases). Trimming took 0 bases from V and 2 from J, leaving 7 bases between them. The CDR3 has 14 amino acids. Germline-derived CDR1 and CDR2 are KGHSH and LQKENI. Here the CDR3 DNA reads TGTGCCAGCTCACCACCGGGGGGAAACACTGAAGCTTTCTTT. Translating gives CASSPPGGNTEAFF.

The CDR3 sequence is CASLKAPPRETQYF. The CDR3 DNA reads TGTGCCAGCCTCAAGGCCCCTCCCAGGGAGACCCAGTACTTC. This rearrangement joins TRBV6-4 to TRBJ2-5; no definite D call. Germline V gene sequence: CDR1 MRHNA, CDR2 SNTAGT. The V and J ends lost 8 bases and 5 bases respectively, with 18 bases between them. The CDR3 covers 14 residues.

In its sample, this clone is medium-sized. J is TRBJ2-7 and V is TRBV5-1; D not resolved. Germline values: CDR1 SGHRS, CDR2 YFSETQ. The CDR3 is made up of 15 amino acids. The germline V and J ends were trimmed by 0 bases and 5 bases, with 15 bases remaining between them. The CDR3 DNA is TGCGCCAGCAGCTTGGGAAGGGCGAGCCGTGACGAGCAGTACTTC. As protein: CASSLGRASRDEQYF.

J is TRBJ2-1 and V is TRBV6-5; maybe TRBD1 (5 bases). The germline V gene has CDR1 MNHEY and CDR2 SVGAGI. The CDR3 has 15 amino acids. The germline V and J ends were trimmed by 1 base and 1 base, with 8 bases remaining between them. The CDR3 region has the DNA TGTGCCAGCAGTTACTGGCAGGGATCCTACAATGAGCAGTTCTTC. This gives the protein CASSYWQGSYNEQFF.

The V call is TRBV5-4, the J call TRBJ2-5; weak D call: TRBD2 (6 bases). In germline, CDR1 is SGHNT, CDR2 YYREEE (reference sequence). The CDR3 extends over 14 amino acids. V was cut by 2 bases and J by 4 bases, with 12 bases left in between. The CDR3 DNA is TGTGCCAGCAGCTTTCCGGGACTGGTAGAGACCCAGTACTTC. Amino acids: CASSFPGLVETQYF. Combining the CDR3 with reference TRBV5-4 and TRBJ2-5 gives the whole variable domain ETGVTQSPTHLIKTRGQQVTLRCSSQSGHNTVSWYQQALGQGPQFIFQYYREEENGRGNFPPRFSGLQFPNYSSELNVNALELDDSALYLCASSFPGLVETQYFGPGTRLLVL.

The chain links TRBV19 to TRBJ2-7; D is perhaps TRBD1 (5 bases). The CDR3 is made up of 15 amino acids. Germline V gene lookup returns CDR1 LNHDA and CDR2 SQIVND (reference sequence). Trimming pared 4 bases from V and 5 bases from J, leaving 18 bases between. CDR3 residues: CASSTGTTVRDEQYF. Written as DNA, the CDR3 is TGTGCCAGTAGTACCGGCACGACAGTGCGTGACGAGCAGTACTTC.

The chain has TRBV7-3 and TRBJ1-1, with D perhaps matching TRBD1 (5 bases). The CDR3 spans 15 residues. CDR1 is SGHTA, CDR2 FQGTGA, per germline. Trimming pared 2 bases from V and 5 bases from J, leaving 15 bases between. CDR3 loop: CASSLQRGVGTEAFF. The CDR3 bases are TGTGCCAGCAGCTTACAACGAGGGGTCGGGACTGAAGCTTTCTTT.

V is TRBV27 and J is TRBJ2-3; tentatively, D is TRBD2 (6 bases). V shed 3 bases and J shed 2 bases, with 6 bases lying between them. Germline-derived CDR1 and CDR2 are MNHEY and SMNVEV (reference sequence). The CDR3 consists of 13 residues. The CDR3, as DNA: TGTGCCAGCAGTTTGGACTACACAGATACGCAGTATTTT. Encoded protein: CASSLDYTDTQYF.

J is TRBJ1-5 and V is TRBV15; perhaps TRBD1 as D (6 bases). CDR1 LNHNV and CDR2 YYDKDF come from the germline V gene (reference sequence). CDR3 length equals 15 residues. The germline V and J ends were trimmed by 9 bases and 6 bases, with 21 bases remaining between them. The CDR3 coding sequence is TGTGCCACTGGAACAGGGCAGGATGAGCGTCAGCCCCAGCATTTT. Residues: CATGTGQDERQPQHF.

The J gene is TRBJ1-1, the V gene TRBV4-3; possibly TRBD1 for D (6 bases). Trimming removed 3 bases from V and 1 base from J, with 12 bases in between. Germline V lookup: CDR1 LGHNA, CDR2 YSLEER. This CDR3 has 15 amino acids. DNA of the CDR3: TGCGCCAGCAGCCAGGCAATGACAGGGAACACTGAAGCTTTCTTT. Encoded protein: CASSQAMTGNTEAFF.

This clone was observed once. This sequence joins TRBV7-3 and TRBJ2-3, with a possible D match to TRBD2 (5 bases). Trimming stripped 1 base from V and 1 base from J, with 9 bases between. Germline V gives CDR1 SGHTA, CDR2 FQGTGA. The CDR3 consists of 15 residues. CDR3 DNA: TGTGCCAGCAGCTTAAATGGGCGGGGCACAGATACGCAGTATTTT. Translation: CASSLNGRGTDTQYF.

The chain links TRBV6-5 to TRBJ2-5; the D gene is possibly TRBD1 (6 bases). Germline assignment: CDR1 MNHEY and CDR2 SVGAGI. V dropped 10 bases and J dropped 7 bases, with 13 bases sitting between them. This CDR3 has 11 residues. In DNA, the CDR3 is TGTGCCACTCTACGAGGGGGGACCCAGTACTTC. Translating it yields CATLRGGTQYF.

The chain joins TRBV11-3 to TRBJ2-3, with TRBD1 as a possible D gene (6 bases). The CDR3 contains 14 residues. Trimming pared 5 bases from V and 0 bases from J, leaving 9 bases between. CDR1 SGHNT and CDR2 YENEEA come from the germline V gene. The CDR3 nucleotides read TGTGCCAGCAGCAGGACAGCCAGCACAGATACGCAGTATTTT. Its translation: CASSRTASTDTQYF.

The chain's CDR3 is CASSLRGRRSGNTIYF. CDR3 nucleotide sequence: TGTGCCAGCAGCTTGAGGGGGCGGCGCTCTGGAAACACCATATATTTT. The chain links TRBV5-6 to TRBJ1-3, with 7 bases aligning to TRBD1. The J segment lost 0 bases and the V segment lost 1 base, leaving 4 bases of the junction unmatched. Germline-derived CDR1 and CDR2 are SGHDT and YYEEEE. The CDR3 is 16 amino acids.

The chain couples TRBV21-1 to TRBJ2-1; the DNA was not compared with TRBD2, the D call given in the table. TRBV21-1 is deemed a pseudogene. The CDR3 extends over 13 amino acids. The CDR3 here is CASSILAADEQFF. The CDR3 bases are TGTGCCAGCAGCATACTAGCGGCCGATGAGCAGTTCTTC.

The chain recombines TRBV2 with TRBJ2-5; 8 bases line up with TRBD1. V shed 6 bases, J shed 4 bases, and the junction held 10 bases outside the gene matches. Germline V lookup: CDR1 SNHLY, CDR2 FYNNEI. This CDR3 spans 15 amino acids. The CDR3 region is CASSGAGGSRETQYF. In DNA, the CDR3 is TGTGCCAGCAGCGGGGCAGGGGGCTCACGAGAGACCCAGTACTTC.